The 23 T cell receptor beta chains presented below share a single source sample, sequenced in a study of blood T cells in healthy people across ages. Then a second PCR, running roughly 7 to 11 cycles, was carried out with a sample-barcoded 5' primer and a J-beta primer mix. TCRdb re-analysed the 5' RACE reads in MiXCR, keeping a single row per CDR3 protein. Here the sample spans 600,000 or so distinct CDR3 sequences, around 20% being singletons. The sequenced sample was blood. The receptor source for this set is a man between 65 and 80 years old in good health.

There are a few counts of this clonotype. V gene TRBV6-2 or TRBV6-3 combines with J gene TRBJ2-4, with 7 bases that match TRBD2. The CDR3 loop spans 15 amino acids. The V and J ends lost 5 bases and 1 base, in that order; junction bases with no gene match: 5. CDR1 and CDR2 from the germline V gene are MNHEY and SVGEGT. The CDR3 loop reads CASSRTSGAKNIQYF. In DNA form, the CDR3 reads TGTGCCAGCAGTCGGACTAGTGGGGCCAAAAACATTCAGTACTTC.

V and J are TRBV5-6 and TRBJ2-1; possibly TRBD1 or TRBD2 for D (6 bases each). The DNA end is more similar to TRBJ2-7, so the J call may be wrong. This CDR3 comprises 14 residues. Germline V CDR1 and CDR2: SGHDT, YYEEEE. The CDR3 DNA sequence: TGTGCCAGCAACCCGGCGGACCGGGGGCTCGAGCAGTACTTC. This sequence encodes CASNPADRGLEQYF.

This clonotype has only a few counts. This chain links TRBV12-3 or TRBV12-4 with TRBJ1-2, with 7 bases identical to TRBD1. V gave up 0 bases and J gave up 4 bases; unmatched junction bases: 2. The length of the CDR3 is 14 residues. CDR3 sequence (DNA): TGTGCCAGCAGTTTAGCCGGGGACAGCTATGGCTACACCTTC. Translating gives CASSLAGDSYGYTF.

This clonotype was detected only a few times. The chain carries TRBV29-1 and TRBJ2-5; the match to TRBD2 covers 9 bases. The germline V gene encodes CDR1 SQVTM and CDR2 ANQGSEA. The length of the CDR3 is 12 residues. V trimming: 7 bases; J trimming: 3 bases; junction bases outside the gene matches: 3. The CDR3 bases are TGCAGCGAACGACTAGCGGAAGAGACCCAGTACTTC. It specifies CSERLAEETQYF. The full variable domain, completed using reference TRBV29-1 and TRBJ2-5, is SAVISQKPSRDICQRGTSLTIQCQVDSQVTMMFWYRQQPGQSLTLIATANQGSEATYESGFVIDKFPISRPNLTFSTLTVSNMSPEDSSIYLCSERLAEETQYFGPGTRLLVL.

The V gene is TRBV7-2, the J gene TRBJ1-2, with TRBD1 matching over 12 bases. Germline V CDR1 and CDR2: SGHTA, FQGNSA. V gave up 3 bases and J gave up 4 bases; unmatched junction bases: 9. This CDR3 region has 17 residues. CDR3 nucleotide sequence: TGTGCCAGCAGCTTTTCCGGGGACAGGGGGCGATCCTATGGCTACACCTTC. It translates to CASSFSGDRGRSYGYTF.

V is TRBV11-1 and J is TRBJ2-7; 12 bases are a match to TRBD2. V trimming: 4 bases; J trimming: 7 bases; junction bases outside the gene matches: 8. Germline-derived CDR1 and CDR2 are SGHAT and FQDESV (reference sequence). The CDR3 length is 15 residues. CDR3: CASSSGGLAGREQYF. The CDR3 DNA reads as TGTGCCAGCAGCTCGGGCGGACTAGCGGGGCGTGAGCAGTACTTC.

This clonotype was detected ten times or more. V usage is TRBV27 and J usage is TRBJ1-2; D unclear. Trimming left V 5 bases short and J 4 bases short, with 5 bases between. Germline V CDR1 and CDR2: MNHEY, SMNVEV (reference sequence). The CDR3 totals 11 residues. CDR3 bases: TGTGCCAGCAGTAACAGCTATGGCTACACCTTC. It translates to CASSNSYGYTF.

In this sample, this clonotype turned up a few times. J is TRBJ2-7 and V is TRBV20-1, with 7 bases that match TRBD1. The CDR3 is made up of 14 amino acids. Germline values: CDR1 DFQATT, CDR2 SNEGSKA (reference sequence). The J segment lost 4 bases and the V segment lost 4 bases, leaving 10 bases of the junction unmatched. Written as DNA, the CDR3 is TGCAGTGCTACTATCGGGACAGCTAAATACGAGCAGTACTTC. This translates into CSATIGTAKYEQYF.

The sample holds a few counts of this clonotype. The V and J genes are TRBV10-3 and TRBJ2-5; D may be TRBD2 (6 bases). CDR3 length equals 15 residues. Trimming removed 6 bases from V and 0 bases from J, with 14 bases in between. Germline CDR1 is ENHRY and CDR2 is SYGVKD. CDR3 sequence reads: CAIRGGVRDQETQYF. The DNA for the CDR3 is TGTGCCATCAGAGGCGGGGTGCGGGACCAAGAGACCCAGTACTTC.

CDR3 DNA: TGTGCCAGCAGCCCGCGCCGGGACAGGGGGCGTGAATATGAAGCTTTCTTT. Encoded protein: CASSPRRDRGREYEAFF. This chain joins TRBV3-1 and TRBJ1-1; 12 bases line up with TRBD1. The CDR3 consists of 17 residues. V lost 4 bases to trimming and J lost 7 bases; unmatched junction nucleotides: 13. The V gene's germline CDR1 is LGHDT and CDR2 YNNKEL (reference sequence). Full variable domain (missing parts from reference TRBV3-1 and TRBJ1-1): DTAVSQTPKYLVTQMGNDKSIKCEQNLGHDTMYWYKQDSKKFLKIMFSYNNKELIINETVPNRFSPKSPDKAHLNLHINSLELGDSAVYFCASSPRRDRGREYEAFFGQGTRLTVV.

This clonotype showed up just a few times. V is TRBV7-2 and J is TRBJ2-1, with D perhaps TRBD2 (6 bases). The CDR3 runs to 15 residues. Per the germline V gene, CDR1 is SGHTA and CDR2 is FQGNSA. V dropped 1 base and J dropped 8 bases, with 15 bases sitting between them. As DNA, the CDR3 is TGTGCCAGCAGCTTAGGTGCGCGGGGAAGGGATGAGCAGTTCTTC. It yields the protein CASSLGARGRDEQFF.

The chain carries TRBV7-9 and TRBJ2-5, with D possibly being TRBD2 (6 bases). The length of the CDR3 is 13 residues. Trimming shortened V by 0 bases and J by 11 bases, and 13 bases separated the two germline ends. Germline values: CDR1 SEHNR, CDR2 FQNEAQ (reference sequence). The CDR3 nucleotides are TGTGCCAGCAGCTTAGCGCGGGGCCCTGAGCAGTACTTC. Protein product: CASSLARGPEQYF.

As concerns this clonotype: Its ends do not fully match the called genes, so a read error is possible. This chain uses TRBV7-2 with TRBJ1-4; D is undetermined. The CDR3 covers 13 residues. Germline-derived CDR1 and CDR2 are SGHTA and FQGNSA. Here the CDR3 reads CASSPYLTPGPIF. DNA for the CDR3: TGTGCCAGTTCCCCATACTTAACCCCAGGTCCCATCTTT. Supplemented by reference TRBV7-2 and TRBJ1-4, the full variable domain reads GAGVSQSPSNKVTEKGKDVELRCDPISGHTALYWYRQSLGQGLEFLIYFQGNSAPDKSGLPSDRFSAERTGGSVSTLTIQRTQQEDSAVYLCASSPYLTPGPIFGSGTQLSVL.

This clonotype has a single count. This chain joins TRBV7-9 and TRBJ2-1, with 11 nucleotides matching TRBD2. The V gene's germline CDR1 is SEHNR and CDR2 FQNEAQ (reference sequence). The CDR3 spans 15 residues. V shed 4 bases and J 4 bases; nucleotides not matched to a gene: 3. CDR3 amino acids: CASSWTSGQYNEQFF. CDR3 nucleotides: TGTGCCAGCAGCTGGACTAGCGGGCAATACAATGAGCAGTTCTTC. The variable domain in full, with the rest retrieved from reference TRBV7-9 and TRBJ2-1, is DTGVSQNPRHKITKRGQNVTFRCDPISEHNRLYWYRQTLGQGPEFLTYFQNEAQLEKSRLLSDRFSAERPKGSFSTLEIQRTEQGDSAMYLCASSWTSGQYNEQFFGPGTRLTVL.

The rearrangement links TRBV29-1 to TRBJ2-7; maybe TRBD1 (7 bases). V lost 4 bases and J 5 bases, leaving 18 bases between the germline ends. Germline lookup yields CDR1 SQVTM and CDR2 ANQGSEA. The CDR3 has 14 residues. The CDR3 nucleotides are TGCAGCGTTGTCTTTTGGCAGGGGGAGGACGAGCAGTACTTC. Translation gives CSVVFWQGEDEQYF.

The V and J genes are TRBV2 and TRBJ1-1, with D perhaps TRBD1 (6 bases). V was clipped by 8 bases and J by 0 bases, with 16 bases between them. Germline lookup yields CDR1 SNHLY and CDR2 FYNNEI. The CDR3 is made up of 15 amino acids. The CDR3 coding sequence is TGTGCCAGCTCCGTCCAGGGGTCGGTGAACACTGAAGCTTTCTTT. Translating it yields CASSVQGSVNTEAFF.

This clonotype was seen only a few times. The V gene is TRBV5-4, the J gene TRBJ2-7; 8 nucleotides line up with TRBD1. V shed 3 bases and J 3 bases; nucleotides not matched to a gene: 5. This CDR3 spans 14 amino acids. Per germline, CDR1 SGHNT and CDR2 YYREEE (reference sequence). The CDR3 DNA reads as TGTGCCAGCAGCTCCCCGGGACAGGTCTACGAGCAGTACTTC. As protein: CASSSPGQVYEQYF.

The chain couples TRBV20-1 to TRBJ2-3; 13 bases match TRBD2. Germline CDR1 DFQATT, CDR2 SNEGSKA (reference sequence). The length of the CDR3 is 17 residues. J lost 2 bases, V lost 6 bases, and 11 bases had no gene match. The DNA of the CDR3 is TGCAGTGCCGCGCCGGGACTAGCGGGGTGGGACACAGATACGCAGTATTTT. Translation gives CSAAPGLAGWDTDTQYF.

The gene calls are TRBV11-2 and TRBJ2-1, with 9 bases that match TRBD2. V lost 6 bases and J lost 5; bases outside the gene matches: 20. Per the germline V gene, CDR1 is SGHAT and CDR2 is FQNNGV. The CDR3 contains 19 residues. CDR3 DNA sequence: TGTGCCAGCAGGCGACTCAAACATATCCCGGGACTAGCTAACAATGAGCAGTTCTTC. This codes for CASRRLKHIPGLANNEQFF.

This CDR3 is CASSPIGQGVSNEQFF. CDR3 coding DNA: TGTGCCAGCAGTCCCATAGGACAGGGAGTCTCAAATGAGCAGTTCTTC. The genes are TRBV28 and TRBJ2-1, with TRBD1 matching over 8 bases. The CDR3 has 16 residues. V gave up 5 bases and J gave up 7 bases; unmatched junction bases: 13. The germline V gene encodes CDR1 MDHEN and CDR2 SYDVKM.

CDR3: CASSQVESSGANVLTF. Written as DNA, the CDR3 is TGCGCCAGCAGCCAAGTGGAAAGCTCTGGGGCCAACGTCCTGACTTTC. The V call is TRBV4-1, the J call TRBJ2-6; D is uncertain. This CDR3 is 16 amino acids long. V dropped 1 base and J dropped 0 bases, with 7 bases sitting between them. The V gene's germline CDR1 is MGHRA and CDR2 YSYEKL.

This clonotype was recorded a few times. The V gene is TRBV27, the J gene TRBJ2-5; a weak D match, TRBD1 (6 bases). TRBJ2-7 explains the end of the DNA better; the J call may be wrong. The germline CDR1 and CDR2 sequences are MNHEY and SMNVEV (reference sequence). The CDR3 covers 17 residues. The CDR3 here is CASSPLSGAVWGYEQYF. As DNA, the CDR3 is TGTGCCAGCAGTCCCCTTTCAGGGGCCGTGTGGGGCTACGAGCAGTACTTC.

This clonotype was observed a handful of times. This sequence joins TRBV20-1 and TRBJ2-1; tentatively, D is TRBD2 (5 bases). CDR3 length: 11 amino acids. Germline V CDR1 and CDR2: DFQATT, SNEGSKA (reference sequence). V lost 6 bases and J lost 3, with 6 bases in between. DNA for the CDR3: TGCAGTGCCGGGATCTACAATGAGCAGTTCTTC. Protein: CSAGIYNEQFF.